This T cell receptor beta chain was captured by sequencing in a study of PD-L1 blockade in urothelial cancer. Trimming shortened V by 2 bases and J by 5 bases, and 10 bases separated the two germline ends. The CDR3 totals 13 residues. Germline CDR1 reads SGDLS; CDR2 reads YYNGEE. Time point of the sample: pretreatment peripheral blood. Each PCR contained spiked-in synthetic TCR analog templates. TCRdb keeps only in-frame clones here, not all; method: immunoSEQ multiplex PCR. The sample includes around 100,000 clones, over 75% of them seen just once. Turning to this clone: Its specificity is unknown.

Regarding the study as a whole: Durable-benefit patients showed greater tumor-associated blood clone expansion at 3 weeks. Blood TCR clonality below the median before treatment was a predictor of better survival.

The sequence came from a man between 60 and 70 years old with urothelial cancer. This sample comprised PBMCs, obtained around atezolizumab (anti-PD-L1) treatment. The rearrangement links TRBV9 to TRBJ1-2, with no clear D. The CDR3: CASSVLDGYGYTF. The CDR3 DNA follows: TGTGCCAGCAGCGTCCTTGACGGGTATGGCTACACCTTC.